These 5 T cell receptor beta chains came from one sample sequenced in a study of cytomegalovirus exposure and HLA in healthy donors. PCR employed 60 Vbeta and 13 Jbeta primers. TCRdb's copy holds only in-frame clones and misses some; the assay was immunoSEQ multiplex PCR. The profile covers 110,000 or so clones, with roughly 80% appearing a single time and about 4.9% taken by the ten largest. The sequenced sample was PBMCs. These receptors all come from a man aged 50-59 years in good health and CMV-seropositive.

This chain joins TRBV7-6 and TRBJ2-7; 7 nucleotides align to TRBD1. The CDR3 covers 14 residues. Trimming at V came to 5 bases and at J to 7 bases, leaving 11 bases not matched to a gene. CDR1 is SGHVS, CDR2 FNYEAQ, per germline. The CDR3 DNA is TGTGCCAGCAGCCCCCGACAGGGAACGGGTGAGCAGTACTTC. Amino acid sequence: CASSPRQGTGEQYF.

This clone was recorded a few times. This chain links TRBV6-5 with TRBJ2-1; D ambiguous. CDR1 and CDR2 (germline): MNHEY, SVGAGI. The V gene lost 6 bases and the J gene lost 6 bases, with 9 bases spanning the gap. The CDR3 sequence is 12 residues long. Written as DNA, the CDR3 is TGTGCCAGCAGACCTAGATCCAATGAGCAGTTCTTC. As protein: CASRPRSNEQFF.

Turning to this clone: This same CDR3 is encoded by further DNA sequences in the sample. This rearrangement joins TRBV18 to TRBJ2-5; D is uncertain. The length of the CDR3 is 13 residues. With 0 bases removed from V and 0 bases from J, the gap between germline ends came to 2 bases. CDR1 is KGHSH, CDR2 LQKENI, per germline. CDR3 residues: CASSPPNQETQYF. DNA of the CDR3: TGTGCCAGCTCACCACCTAACCAAGAGACCCAGTACTTC.

DNA for the CDR3: TGTGCCAGCAGCCTACAGGGAACCGGGGAGCTGTTTTTT. Residues: CASSLQGTGELFF. V and J are TRBV2 and TRBJ2-2; maybe TRBD1 (6 bases). Germline values: CDR1 SNHLY, CDR2 FYNNEI. CDR3 length: 13 amino acids. Trimming took 6 bases from V and 5 from J, leaving 10 bases between them.

The V call is TRBV7-8, the J call TRBJ1-2; 8 bases map to TRBD1. The trim removed 0 bases at V and 6 bases at J, leaving 6 bases unmatched. CDR3 length: 15 residues. CDR1 and CDR2 (germline): SGHVS, FQNEAQ. For the CDR3, the DNA is TGTGCCAGCAGCTTAGCCCGGCCAGGGGGCGATGGCTACACCTTC. It is translated as CASSLARPGGDGYTF.